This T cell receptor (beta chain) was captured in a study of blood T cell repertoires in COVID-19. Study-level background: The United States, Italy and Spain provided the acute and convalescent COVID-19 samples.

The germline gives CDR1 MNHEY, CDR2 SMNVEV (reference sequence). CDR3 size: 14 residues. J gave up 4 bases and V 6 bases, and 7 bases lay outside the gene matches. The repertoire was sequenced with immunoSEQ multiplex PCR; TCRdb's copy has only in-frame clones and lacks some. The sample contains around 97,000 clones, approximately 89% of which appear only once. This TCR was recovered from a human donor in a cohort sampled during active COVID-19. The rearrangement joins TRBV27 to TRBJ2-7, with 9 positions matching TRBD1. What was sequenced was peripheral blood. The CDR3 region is CASSPTGTGYEQYF. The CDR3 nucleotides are TGTGCCAGCAGCCCGACCGGGACAGGGTACGAGCAGTACTTC.